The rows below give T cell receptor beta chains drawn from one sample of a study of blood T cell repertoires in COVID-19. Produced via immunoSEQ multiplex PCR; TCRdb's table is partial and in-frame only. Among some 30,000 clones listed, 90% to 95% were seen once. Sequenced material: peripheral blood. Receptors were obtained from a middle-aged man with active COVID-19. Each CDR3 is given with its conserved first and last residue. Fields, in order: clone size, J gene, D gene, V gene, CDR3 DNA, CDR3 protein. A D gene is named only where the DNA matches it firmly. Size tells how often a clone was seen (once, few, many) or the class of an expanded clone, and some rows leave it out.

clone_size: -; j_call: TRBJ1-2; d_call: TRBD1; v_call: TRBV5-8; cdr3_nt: TGTGCCAGCAGCTCTTCAGGGGGCGGCTACACCTTC; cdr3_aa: CASSSSGGGYTF
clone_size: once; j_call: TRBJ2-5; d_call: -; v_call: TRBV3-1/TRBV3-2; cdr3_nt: TGTGCCAGCAGTCCGGGACTTAGAGAGACCCAGTACTTC; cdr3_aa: CASSPGLRETQYF
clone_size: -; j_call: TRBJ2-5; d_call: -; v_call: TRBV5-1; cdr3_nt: TGCGCCAGCAGCTTGAGCGCAACCCCCAAAGAGACCCAGTACTTC; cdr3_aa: CASSLSATPKETQYF
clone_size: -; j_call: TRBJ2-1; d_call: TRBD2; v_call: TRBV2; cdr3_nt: TGTGCCAGCAGGCTCGCGGGGGGGCACAATGAGCAGTTCTTC; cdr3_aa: CASRLAGGHNEQFF
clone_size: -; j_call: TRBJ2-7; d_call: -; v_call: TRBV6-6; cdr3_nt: TGTGCCAGCAGTCCCCCCACTAGCCGACACGAGCAGTACTTC; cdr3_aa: CASSPPTSRHEQYF
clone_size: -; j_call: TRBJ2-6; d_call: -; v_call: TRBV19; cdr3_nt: TGTGCCAGTAGTATAAGACGGGCGGGAACTGGGGCCAACGTCCTGACTTTC; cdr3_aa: CASSIRRAGTGANVLTF
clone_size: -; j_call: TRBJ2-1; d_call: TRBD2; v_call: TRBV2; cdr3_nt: TGTGCCAGCAGTGAATGGCTAGCGGCCGACAATGAGCAGTTCTTC; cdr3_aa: CASSEWLAADNEQFF
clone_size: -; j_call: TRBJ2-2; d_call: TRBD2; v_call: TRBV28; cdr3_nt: TGTGCCAGCAGTTTGCCGGGGGGGGACACCGGGGAGCTGTTTTTT; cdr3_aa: CASSLPGGDTGELFF
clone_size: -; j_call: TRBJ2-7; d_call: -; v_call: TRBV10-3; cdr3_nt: TGTGCCATCAGTGAATTTATGAGCGAGCAGTACTTC; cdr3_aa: CAISEFMSEQYF
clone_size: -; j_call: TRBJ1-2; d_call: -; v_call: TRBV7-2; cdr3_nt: TGTGCCAGCAGCTTAGCAGCAGGAACCCACTATGGCTACACCTTC; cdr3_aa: CASSLAAGTHYGYTF
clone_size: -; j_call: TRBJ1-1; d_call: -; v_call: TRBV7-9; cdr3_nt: TGTGCCAGCAGCCCTCCAATCGGGGGGCTGCTCACTGAAGCTTTCTTT; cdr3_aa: CASSPPIGGLLTEAFF
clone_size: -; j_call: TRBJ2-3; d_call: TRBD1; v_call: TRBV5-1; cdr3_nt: TGCGCCAGCAGCCTAACCGGGACAGGGGGCACAGATACGCAGTATTTT; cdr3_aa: CASSLTGTGGTDTQYF
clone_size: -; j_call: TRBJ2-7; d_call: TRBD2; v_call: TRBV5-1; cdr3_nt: TGCGCCAGCAGCCTCCTCCCGGGACTAGCGGTGGACTCCTACGAGCAGTACTTC; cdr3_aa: CASSLLPGLAVDSYEQYF
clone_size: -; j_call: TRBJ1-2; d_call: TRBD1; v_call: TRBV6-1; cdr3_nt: TGTGCCAGCAGTGAAGCCAGGGGGAACTATGGCTACACCTTC; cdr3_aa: CASSEARGNYGYTF
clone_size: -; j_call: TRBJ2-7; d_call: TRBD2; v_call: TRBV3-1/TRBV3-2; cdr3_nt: TGTGCCAGCAGCCGCCTCACTAGCGGGAGGGCGTCCTACGAGCAGTACTTC; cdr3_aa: CASSRLTSGRASYEQYF
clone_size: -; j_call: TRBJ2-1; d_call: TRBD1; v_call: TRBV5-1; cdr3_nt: TGCGCCAGCACTCAGGGGACAGGGACCTACAATGAGCAGTTCTTC; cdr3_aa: CASTQGTGTYNEQFF
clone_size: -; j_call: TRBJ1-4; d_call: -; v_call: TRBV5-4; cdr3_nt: TGTGCCAGCAGCTTGCCCCCTAGGGAAGGCCGAGGGGAAAAACTGTTTTTT; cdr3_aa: CASSLPPREGRGEKLFF
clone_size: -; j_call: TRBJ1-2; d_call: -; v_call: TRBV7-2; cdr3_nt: TGTGCCAGCAGCTCCCAAGGGAGCAACTATGGCTACACCTTC; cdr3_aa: CASSSQGSNYGYTF
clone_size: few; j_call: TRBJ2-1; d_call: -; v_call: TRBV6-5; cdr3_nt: TGTGCCAGCACCCCAGGACTGTTGGGTGAGCAGTTCTTC; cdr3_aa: CASTPGLLGEQFF
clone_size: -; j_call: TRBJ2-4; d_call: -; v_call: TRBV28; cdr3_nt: TGTGCCAGCAGAAGACAGGAAAACCTAGCCAAAAACATTCAGTACTTC; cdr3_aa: CASRRQENLAKNIQYF
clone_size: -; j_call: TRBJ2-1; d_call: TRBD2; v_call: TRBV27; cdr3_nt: TGTGCCAGCAGTTTTGGGGAGGGAAGTGAGCAGTTCTTC; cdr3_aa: CASSFGEGSEQFF
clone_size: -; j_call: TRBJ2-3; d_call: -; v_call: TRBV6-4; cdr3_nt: TGTGCCAGCAGTGAGAAGGGGGGCACAGATACGCAGTATTTT; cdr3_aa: CASSEKGGTDTQYF
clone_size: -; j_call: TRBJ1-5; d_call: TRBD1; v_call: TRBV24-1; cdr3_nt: TGTGCCACCAGTGAAAAAGATGGACAGGCCAATAGCAATCAGCCCCAGCATTTT; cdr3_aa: CATSEKDGQANSNQPQHF
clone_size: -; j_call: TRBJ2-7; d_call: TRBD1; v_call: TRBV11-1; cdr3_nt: TGTGCCAGCAGCCTGGGACAGGGTAACACCTACGAGCAGTACTTC; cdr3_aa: CASSLGQGNTYEQYF
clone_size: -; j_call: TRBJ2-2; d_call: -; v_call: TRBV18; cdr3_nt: TGTGCCAGCTCACCGGACAGAAACACCGGGGAGCTGTTTTTT; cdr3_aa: CASSPDRNTGELFF
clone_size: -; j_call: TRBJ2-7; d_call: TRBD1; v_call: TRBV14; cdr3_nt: TGTGCCAGCAGCCCGCGACAGGGCGGTAGCTCCTACGAGCAGTACTTC; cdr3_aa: CASSPRQGGSSYEQYF
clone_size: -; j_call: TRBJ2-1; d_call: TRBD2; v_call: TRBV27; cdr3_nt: TGTGCCAGCAGTTTACTCGGGACTAGCGGTTACAATGAGCAGTTCTTC; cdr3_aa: CASSLLGTSGYNEQFF
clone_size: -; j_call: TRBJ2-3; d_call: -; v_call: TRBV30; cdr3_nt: TGTGCCTGCCGGGGGAAGGGGACAGATACGCAGTATTTT; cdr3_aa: CACRGKGTDTQYF
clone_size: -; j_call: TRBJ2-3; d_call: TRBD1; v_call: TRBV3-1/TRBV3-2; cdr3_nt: TGTGCCAGCAGCCAAGATTTTCAGGGGGCAGATACGCAGTATTTT; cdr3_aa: CASSQDFQGADTQYF
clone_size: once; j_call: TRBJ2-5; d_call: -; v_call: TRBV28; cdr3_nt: TGTGCCAGCAGTGAGGAAACGGTTTTTGGGGAGACCCAGTACTTC; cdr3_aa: CASSEETVFGETQYF